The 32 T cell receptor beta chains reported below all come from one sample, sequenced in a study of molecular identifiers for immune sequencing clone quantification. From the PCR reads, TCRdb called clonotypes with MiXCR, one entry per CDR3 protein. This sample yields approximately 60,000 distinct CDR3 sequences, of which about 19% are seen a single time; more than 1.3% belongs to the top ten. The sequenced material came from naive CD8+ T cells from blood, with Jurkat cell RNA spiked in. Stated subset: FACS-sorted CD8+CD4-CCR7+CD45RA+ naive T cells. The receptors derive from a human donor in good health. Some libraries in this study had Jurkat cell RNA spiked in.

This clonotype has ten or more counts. The CDR3 bases are TGTGCCAGCAGCCCGAAGGGGTTGGATGGCTACACCTTC. Translating it yields CASSPKGLDGYTF. The chain employs TRBV3-1 and TRBJ1-2; perhaps TRBD1 as D (5 bases). Germline CDR1 is LGHDT and CDR2 is YNNKEL (reference sequence). The length of the CDR3 is 13 residues. Trimming stripped 4 bases from V and 6 bases from J, with 12 bases between.

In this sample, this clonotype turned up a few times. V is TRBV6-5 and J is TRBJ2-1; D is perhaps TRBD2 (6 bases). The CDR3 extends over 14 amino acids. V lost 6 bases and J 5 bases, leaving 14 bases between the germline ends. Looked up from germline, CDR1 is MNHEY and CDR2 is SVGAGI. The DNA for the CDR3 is TGTGCCAGCAGCCCTAATCTAGCGCACAATGAGCAGTTCTTC. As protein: CASSPNLAHNEQFF.

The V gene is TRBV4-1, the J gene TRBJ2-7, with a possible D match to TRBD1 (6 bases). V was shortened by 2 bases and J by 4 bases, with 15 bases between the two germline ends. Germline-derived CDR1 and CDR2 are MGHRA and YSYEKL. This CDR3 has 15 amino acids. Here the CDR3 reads CASSQIFGQSYEQYF. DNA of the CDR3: TGCGCCAGCAGCCAAATATTCGGACAGTCATACGAGCAGTACTTC.

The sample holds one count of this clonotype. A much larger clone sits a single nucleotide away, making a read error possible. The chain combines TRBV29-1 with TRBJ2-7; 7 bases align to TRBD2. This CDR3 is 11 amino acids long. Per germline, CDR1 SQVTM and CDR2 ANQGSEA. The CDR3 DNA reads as TGCAACGTTGGGGAGGGCTACGAGCAGTACTTC. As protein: CNVGEGYEQYF.

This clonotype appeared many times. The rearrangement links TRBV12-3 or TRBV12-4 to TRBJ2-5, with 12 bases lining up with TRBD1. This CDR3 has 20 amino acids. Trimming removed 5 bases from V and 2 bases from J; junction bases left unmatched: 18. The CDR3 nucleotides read TGTGCCAGCAGTAAATCCCCCTCCGGGACAGGGGGCAATGAACAAGAGACCCAGTACTTC. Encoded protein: CASSKSPSGTGGNEQETQYF.

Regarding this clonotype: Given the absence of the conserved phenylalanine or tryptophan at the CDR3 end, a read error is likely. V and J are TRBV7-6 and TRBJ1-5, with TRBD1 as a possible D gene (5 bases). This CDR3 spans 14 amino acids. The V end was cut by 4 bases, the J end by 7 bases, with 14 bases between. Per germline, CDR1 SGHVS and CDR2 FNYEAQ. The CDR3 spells CASSSGPIGQPQHL. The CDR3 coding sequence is TGTGCCAGCAGCTCGGGGCCAATAGGCCAGCCCCAGCATCTT.

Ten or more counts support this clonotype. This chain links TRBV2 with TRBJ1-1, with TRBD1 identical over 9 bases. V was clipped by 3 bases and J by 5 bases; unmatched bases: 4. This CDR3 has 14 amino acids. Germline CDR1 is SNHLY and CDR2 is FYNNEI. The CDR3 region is CASSEDRGFTEAFF. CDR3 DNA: TGTGCCAGCAGTGAGGACAGGGGTTTTACTGAAGCTTTCTTT.

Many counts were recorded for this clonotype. CDR3 residues: CASSPTGGDPKAQYF. The CDR3 DNA is TGTGCCAGCAGTCCGACAGGGGGCGACCCAAAGGCGCAGTATTTT. The chain uses TRBV12-3 or TRBV12-4 and TRBJ2-3; 10 bases map to TRBD1. V dropped 5 bases and J dropped 10; count of bases not matched to a gene: 12. The CDR3 loop spans 15 amino acids.

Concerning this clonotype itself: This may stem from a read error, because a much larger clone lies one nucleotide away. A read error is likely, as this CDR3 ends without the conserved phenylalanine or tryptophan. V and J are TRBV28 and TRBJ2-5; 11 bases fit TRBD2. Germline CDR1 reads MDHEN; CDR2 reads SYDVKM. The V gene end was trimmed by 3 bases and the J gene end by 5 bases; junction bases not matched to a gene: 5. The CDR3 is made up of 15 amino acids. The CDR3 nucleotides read TGTGCCAGCAGTTTCACTAGCGGGAGTGGCGAGACCCAGTACCTC. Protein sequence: CASSFTSGSGETQYL.

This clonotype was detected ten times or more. The CDR3 region is CASSYSTGWNQPQHF. CDR3 nucleotide sequence: TGTGCCAGCAGTTACTCCACGGGGTGGAATCAGCCCCAGCATTTT. The V call is TRBV6-2 or TRBV6-3, the J call TRBJ1-5; D gene ambiguous. Germline V CDR1 and CDR2: MNHEY, SVGEGT. Trimming took 0 bases from V and 4 from J, leaving 10 bases between them. The CDR3 extends over 15 amino acids.

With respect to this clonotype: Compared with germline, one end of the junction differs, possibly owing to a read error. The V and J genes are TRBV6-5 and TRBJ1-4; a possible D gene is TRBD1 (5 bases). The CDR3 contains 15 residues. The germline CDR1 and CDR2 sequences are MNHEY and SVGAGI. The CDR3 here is CASSYTREGNEKLLF. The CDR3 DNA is TGTGCCAGCAGTTACACTAGGGAGGGGAATGAAAAACTGTTGTTT.

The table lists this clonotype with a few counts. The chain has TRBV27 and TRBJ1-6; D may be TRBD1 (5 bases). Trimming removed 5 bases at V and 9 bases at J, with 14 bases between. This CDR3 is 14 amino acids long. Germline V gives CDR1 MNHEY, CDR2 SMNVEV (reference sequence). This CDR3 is CASSPQADISPLHF. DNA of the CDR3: TGTGCCAGCAGTCCACAGGCAGATATTTCACCCCTCCACTTT.

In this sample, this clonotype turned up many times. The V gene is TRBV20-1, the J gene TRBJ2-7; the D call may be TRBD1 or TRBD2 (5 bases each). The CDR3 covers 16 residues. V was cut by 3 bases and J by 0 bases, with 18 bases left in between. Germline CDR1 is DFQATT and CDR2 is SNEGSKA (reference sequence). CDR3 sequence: CSARSPGAVSSYEQYF. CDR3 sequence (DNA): TGCAGTGCTAGGTCCCCCGGGGCAGTAAGCTCCTACGAGCAGTACTTC.

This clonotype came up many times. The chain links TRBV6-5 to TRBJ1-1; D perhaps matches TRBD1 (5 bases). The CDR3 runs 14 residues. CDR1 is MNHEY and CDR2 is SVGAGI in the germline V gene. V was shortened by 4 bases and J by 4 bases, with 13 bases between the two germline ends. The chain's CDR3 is CASSLTKGLTEAFF. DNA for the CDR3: TGTGCCAGCAGTTTAACGAAGGGGCTCACTGAAGCTTTCTTT.

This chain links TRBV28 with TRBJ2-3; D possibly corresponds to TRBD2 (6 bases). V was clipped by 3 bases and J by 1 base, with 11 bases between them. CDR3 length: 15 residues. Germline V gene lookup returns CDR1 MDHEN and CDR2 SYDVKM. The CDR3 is CASSFRGRGTDTQYF. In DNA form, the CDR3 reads TGTGCCAGCAGTTTTCGGGGGAGAGGCACAGATACGCAGTATTTT.

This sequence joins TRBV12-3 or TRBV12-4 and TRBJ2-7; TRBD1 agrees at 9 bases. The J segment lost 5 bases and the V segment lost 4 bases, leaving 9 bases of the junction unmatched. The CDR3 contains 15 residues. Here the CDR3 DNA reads TGTGCCAGCAGTTCAGGTGGGACAGGGAACCACGAGCAGTACTTC. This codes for CASSSGGTGNHEQYF.

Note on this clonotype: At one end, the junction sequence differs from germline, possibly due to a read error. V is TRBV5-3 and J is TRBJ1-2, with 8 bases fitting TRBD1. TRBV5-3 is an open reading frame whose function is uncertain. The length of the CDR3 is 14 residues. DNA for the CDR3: TGTGCCAGCAGCTACTGGACAGGGAACCATGGCTACACCTTC. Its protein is CASSYWTGNHGYTF.

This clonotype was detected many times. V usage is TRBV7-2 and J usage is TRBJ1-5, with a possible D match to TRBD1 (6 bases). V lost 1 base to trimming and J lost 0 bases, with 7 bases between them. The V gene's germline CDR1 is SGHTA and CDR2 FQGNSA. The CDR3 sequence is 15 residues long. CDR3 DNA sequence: TGTGCCAGCAGCTTAGTCAGGGGTAGCAATCAGCCCCAGCATTTT. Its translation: CASSLVRGSNQPQHF.

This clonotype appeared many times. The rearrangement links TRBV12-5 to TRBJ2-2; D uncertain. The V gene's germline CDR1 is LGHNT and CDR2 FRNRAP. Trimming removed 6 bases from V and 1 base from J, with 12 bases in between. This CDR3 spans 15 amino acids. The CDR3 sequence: CASGRSDQNTGELFF. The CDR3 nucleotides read TGTGCTAGTGGCCGTTCTGACCAGAACACCGGGGAGCTGTTTTTT.

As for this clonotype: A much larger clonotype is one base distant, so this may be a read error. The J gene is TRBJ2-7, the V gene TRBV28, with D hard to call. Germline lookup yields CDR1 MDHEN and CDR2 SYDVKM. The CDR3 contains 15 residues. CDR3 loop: CACSLEQINIYEQYF. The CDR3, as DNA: TGTGCCTGCAGTTTAGAACAGATAAATATTTACGAGCAGTACTTC.

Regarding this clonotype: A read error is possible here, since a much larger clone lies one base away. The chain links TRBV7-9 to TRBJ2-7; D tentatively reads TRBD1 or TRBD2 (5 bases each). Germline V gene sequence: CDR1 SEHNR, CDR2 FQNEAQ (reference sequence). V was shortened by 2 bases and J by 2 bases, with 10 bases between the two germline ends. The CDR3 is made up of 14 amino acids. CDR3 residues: CASSLWDRPYEQYF. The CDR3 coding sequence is TGTGCCAGCAGCTTATGGGACCGCCCCTACGAGCAGTACTTC.

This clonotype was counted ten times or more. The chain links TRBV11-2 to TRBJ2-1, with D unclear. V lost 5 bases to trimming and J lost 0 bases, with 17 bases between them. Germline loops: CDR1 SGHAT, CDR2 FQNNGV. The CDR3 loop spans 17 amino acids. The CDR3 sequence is CASSLGPAISSYNEQFF. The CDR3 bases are TGTGCCAGCAGCCTCGGCCCGGCTATCAGCTCCTACAATGAGCAGTTCTTC.

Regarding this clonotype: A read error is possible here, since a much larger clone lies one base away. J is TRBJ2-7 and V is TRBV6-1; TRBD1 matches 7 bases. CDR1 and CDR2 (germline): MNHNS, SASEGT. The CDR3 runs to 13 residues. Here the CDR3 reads CACRGSGGYEQYF. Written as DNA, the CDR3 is TGTGCCTGCAGGGGGTCGGGCGGATACGAGCAGTACTTC.

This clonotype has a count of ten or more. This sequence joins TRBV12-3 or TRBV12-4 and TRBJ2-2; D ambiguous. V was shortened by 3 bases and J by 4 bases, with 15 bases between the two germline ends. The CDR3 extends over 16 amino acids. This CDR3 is CASSLLGSVGTGELFF. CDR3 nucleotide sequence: TGTGCCAGCAGTTTGTTAGGCTCAGTTGGCACCGGGGAGCTGTTTTTT.

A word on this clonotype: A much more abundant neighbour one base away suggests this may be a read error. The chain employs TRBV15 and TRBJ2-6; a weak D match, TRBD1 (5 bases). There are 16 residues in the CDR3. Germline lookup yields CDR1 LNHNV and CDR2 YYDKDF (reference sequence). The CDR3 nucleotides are TGTGCCACCAGCAATACCATTATCACTGGGGCCAACGTCCCGACTTTC. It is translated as CATSNTIITGANVPTF.

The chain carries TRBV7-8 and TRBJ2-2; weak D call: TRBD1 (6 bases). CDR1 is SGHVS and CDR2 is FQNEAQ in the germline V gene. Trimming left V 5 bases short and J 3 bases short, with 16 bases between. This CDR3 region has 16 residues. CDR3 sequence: CASSPRPGGHTGELFF. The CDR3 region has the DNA TGTGCCAGCAGCCCCAGGCCTGGGGGCCACACCGGGGAGCTGTTTTTT.

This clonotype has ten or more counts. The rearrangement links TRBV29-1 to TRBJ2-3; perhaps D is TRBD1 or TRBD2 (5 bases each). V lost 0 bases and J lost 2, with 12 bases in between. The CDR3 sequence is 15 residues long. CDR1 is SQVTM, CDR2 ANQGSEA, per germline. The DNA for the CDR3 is TGCAGCGTTGAAGAAGTTTTTGGGACCACAGATACGCAGTATTTT. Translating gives CSVEEVFGTTDTQYF.

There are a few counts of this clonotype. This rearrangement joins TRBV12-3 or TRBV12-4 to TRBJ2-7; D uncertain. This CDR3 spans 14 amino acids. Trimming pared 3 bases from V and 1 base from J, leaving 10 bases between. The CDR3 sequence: CASSFHSPSYEQYF. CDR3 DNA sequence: TGTGCCAGCAGTTTCCACAGCCCGTCCTACGAGCAGTACTTC.

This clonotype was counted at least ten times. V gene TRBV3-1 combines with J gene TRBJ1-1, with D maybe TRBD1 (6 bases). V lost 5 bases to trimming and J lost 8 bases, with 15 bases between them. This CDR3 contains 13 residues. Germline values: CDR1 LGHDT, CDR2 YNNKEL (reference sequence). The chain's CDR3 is CASSSQAGTEAFF. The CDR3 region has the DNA TGTGCCAGCAGCTCGCAAGCCGGGACAGAAGCTTTCTTT.

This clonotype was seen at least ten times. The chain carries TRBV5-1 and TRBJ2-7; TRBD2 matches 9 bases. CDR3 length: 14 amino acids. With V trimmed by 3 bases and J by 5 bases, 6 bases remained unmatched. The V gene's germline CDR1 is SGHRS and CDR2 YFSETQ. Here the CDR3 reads CASSYSGSGDEQYF. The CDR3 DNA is TGCGCCAGCAGCTATAGCGGGAGTGGCGACGAGCAGTACTTC.

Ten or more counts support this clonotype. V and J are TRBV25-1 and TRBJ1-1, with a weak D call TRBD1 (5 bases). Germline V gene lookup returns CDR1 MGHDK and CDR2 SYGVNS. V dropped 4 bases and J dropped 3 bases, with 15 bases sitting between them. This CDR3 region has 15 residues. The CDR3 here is CASSGGLGDDTEAFF. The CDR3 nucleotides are TGTGCCAGCAGTGGAGGACTGGGGGATGACACTGAAGCTTTCTTT.

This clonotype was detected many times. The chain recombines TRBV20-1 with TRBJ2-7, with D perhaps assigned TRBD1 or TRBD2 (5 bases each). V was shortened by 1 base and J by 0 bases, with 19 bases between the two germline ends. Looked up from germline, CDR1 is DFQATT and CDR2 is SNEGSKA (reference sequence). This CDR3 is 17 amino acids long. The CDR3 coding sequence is TGCAGTGCTAGAGCCCCCCCCAGGGACCACAGCTCCTACGAGCAGTACTTC. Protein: CSARAPPRDHSSYEQYF.